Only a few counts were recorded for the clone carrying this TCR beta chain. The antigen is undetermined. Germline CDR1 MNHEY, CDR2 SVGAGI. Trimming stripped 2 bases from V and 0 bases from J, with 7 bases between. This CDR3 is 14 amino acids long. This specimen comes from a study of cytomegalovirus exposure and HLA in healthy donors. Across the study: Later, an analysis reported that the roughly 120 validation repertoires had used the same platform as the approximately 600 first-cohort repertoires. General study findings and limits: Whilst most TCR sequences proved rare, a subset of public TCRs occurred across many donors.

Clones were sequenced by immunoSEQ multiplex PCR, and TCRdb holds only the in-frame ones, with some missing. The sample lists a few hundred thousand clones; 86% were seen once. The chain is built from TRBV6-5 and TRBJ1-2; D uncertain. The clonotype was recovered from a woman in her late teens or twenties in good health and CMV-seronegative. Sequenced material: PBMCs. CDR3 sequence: CASSYQAANYGYTF. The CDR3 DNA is TGTGCCAGCAGTTACCAGGCCGCTAACTATGGCTACACCTTC.